Shown below are 12 T cell receptor beta chains from a single sample sequenced in a study of response to subunit inactivated influenza vaccine. TCRdb re-called the RT-PCR reads through MiXCR, storing one row per CDR3 protein. The sample shows roughly 540,000 distinct CDR3 sequences, roughly 25% of them seen only once. The same specimen was also included in a second study, on T cells expressing NK-cell markers. As that report states: As the method of synthesis, 5'RACE template switching with UMIs yielded TCR beta cDNA.

The sequences come from CD4+ T cells sorted from PBMCs, collected roughly 12 days after vaccination. The receptors shown here come from a man aged 45-60 years who received an inactivated influenza vaccine.

This clonotype came up a few times. The chain has TRBV15 and TRBJ2-1, with 14 bases lining up with TRBD2. Trimming cost V 2 bases and J 0 bases; bases outside gene matches: 3. Germline CDR1 LNHNV, CDR2 YYDKDF (reference sequence). The length of the CDR3 is 18 residues. The CDR3 DNA follows: TGTGCCACCAGCAGACTAGGACTAGCGGGGGGCTCCTACAATGAGCAGTTCTTC. Its translation: CATSRLGLAGGSYNEQFF.

This sequence joins TRBV6-2 or TRBV6-3 and TRBJ2-1; TRBD2 agrees at 14 bases. V shed 5 bases, J shed 9 bases, and the junction held 9 bases outside the gene matches. This CDR3 comprises 16 residues. CDR1 and CDR2 from the germline V gene are MNHEY and SVGEGT. CDR3 coding DNA: TGTGCCAGCAGTCGACCGACTAGCGGGAGGGTGGGTGAGCAGTTCTTC. Translating gives CASSRPTSGRVGEQFF.

In its sample, this clonotype was seen a few times. This chain links TRBV20-1 with TRBJ1-2; D perhaps matches TRBD1 (5 bases). Germline V gene sequence: CDR1 DFQATT, CDR2 SNEGSKA (reference sequence). Trimming took 3 bases from V and 3 from J, leaving 11 bases between them. The CDR3 totals 13 residues. The CDR3 nucleotides are TGCAGTGCTAGTGAGGGGCTGGACTATGGCTACACCTTC. It specifies CSASEGLDYGYTF.

The DNA of the CDR3 is TGCGCCAGCAGCTTGGCCAAGGGGACAGGGGGCTGGAATGAGCAGTTCTTC. Its protein product is CASSLAKGTGGWNEQFF. The chain is built from TRBV5-1 and TRBJ2-1; 12 positions agree with TRBD1. V lost 0 bases to trimming and J lost 7 bases; unmatched junction nucleotides: 8. Germline CDR1 and CDR2: SGHRS and YFSETQ. The length of the CDR3 is 17 residues.

V is TRBV20-1 and J is TRBJ1-5; D possibly corresponds to TRBD1 (5 bases). V lost 6 bases and J lost 0, with 15 bases in between. This CDR3 has 15 residues. Germline CDR1 DFQATT, CDR2 SNEGSKA (reference sequence). The CDR3 protein is CSAKWGVDSNQPQHF. As DNA, the CDR3 is TGCAGTGCCAAGTGGGGGGTGGATAGCAATCAGCCCCAGCATTTT.

The rearrangement uses TRBV28 and TRBJ2-7; the D gene is possibly TRBD2 (7 bases). The CDR3 length is 15 residues. Germline-derived CDR1 and CDR2 are MDHEN and SYDVKM. Deletions cut 2 bases from V and 4 bases from J, with 15 bases between. CDR3 region: CASSLGGASTYEQYF. The DNA for the CDR3 is TGTGCCAGCAGTTTAGGGGGGGCCTCAACTTACGAGCAGTACTTC.

V is TRBV20-1 and J is TRBJ1-4; D is undetermined. The CDR3 has 15 amino acids. The germline V gene has CDR1 DFQATT and CDR2 SNEGSKA (reference sequence). Trimming pared 2 bases from V and 0 bases from J, leaving 10 bases between. Here the CDR3 reads CSARLVTSTNEKLFF. The CDR3 nucleotides are TGCAGTGCTAGATTGGTTACCTCAACTAATGAAAAACTGTTTTTT.

This clonotype was counted a few times. The chain uses TRBV28 and TRBJ2-1, with 9 bases identical to TRBD1. The CDR3 is 14 amino acids. Germline CDR1 and CDR2: MDHEN and SYDVKM. Losses at the gene ends were 7 bases for V and 4 bases for J; bases not matched to a gene: 5. CDR3 DNA: TGTGCCAGCACCACAGGGGGCAGATACAATGAGCAGTTCTTC. It specifies CASTTGGRYNEQFF.

This chain connects TRBV5-5 to TRBJ1-1, with D possibly matching TRBD1 (6 bases). The CDR3 loop spans 14 amino acids. With 0 bases removed from V and 10 bases from J, the gap between germline ends came to 16 bases. The germline V gene has CDR1 SGHKS and CDR2 YYEKEE (reference sequence). CDR3 in DNA: TGTGCCAGCAGCTTGGCGTCCGGACAGAAAACAGCTTTCTTT. It yields the protein CASSLASGQKTAFF.

The V and J genes are TRBV4-1 and TRBJ1-1, with D possibly TRBD1 on 5 matching bases. Trimming pared 3 bases from V and 1 base from J, leaving 18 bases between. Germline assignment: CDR1 MGHRA and CDR2 YSYEKL. This CDR3 is 17 amino acids long. The CDR3 sequence: CASSHTKIRERNTEAFF. CDR3 sequence (DNA): TGCGCCAGCAGCCATACGAAGATCAGGGAAAGGAACACTGAAGCTTTCTTT.

V is TRBV18 and J is TRBJ2-7; TRBD2 matches at 12 bases. Germline assignment: CDR1 KGHSH and CDR2 LQKENI. This CDR3 contains 16 residues. V lost 5 bases and J lost 3; bases outside the gene matches: 8. The CDR3 here is CASSLPETSGSYEQYF. CDR3 DNA: TGTGCCAGCTCATTACCGGAGACTAGCGGGAGCTACGAGCAGTACTTC.

This clonotype has just a few counts. This chain uses TRBV9 with TRBJ1-2; 9 bases line up with TRBD1. CDR1 is SGDLS, CDR2 YYNGEE, per germline. The CDR3 is made up of 15 amino acids. V lost 2 bases and J lost 2; bases outside the gene matches: 4. The CDR3 loop is CASSVGTGSNYGYTF. In DNA form, the CDR3 reads TGTGCCAGCAGCGTCGGGACAGGGTCGAACTATGGCTACACCTTC. The full variable domain, completed using reference TRBV9 and TRBJ1-2, is DSGVTQTPKHLITATGQRVTLRCSPRSGDLSVYWYQQSLDQGLQFLIQYYNGEERAKGNILERFSAQQFPDLHSELNLSSLELGDSALYFCASSVGTGSNYGYTFGSGTRLTVV.